A selection of T cell receptor beta chains follows, all from one sample in a study of CD8 T cells in Susac syndrome. TCRdb passed the immunoSEQ multiplex PCR reads through MiXCR, listing each CDR3 protein once. The table records 250,000 to 300,000 distinct CDR3 sequences, roughly 90% of them present only once. Source material: CD8+ T cells from PBMCs. The source is a human donor with multiple sclerosis. CDR3s leave out the opening cysteine and the closing phenylalanine or tryptophan.

J gene: TRBJ2-5; V gene: TRBV9; CDR3 protein: ASSSTTGHLEETQH
J gene: TRBJ2-6; V gene: TRBV4-3; CDR3 protein: ASSQHRAGANVLT
J gene: TRBJ2-5; V gene: TRBV7-6; CDR3 protein: ASSLAGGKETQY
J gene: TRBJ1-1; V gene: TRBV5-4; CDR3 protein: ASSLGSIPQTGDTEAF
J gene: TRBJ2-1; V gene: TRBV27; CDR3 protein: ASSGQGVFDEQF
J gene: TRBJ2-5; V gene: TRBV6-5; CDR3 protein: ASSYSSGQETQY
J gene: TRBJ2-1; V gene: TRBV29-1; CDR3 protein: SVRKGGEQF
J gene: TRBJ2-7; V gene: TRBV20-1; CDR3 protein: SARENWNGGYEQY
J gene: TRBJ2-3; V gene: TRBV4-1; CDR3 protein: ASSPNDWGGTQY
J gene: TRBJ1-1; V gene: TRBV7-2; CDR3 protein: ASSFSGLVAEAF
J gene: TRBJ2-1; V gene: TRBV5-4; CDR3 protein: ASSLYLAYNEQF
J gene: TRBJ2-1; V gene: TRBV6-6; CDR3 protein: ASTVDRGWYNEQF
J gene: TRBJ2-6; V gene: TRBV20-1; CDR3 protein: SATGGQINSGANVLT
J gene: TRBJ1-5; V gene: TRBV10-3; CDR3 protein: ATQAQGVEPQH
J gene: TRBJ1-1; V gene: TRBV6-6; CDR3 protein: ASSLNSGTVGTEAF
J gene: TRBJ1-1; V gene: TRBV30; CDR3 protein: AWTQLLNTEAF
J gene: TRBJ1-1; V gene: TRBV19; CDR3 protein: AIRTTGRSAF
J gene: TRBJ1-3; V gene: TRBV3-1; CDR3 protein: ASSYLTGSGNTIY
J gene: TRBJ2-3; V gene: TRBV13; CDR3 protein: ASSSGSGQGDTDTQY
J gene: TRBJ2-7; V gene: TRBV20-1; CDR3 protein: SARSGVEQY
J gene: TRBJ1-1; V gene: TRBV9; CDR3 protein: ASSEQGAPTEAF
J gene: TRBJ2-7; V gene: TRBV14; CDR3 protein: ASSHFGQSEYEQY
J gene: TRBJ1-2; V gene: TRBV4-3; CDR3 protein: ASSEGVGTGYGYT
J gene: TRBJ2-1; V gene: TRBV20-1; CDR3 protein: SAPGLNYNEQF
J gene: TRBJ2-2; V gene: TRBV7-3; CDR3 protein: ASEGNTGELF
J gene: TRBJ2-7; V gene: TRBV20-1; CDR3 protein: SAINWTSGSYEQY
J gene: TRBJ1-2; V gene: TRBV19; CDR3 protein: ASSGTGGFYGYT
J gene: TRBJ2-7; V gene: TRBV9; CDR3 protein: ASSVQGSYEQY
J gene: TRBJ2-2; V gene: TRBV23-1; CDR3 protein: ASVLGTANTGELF
J gene: TRBJ2-7; V gene: TRBV24-1; CDR3 protein: ATSDGVSGSYEQY